The next 13 T cell receptor beta chains were all read from a single sample in a study of T-cell memory formation after mild COVID-19. A single record per CDR3 protein comes from TCRdb applying MiXCR to the 5' RACE reads. The sample carries approximately 410,000 distinct CDR3 sequences, more than 20% recorded once. The material sequenced was PBMCs or a T cell subset sorted from them (not recorded which). Every receptor here comes from an adult woman who had mild COVID-19 (a few samples of this study predate the infection). Cell type and time point are not known.

The table lists this clonotype with a few counts. V usage is TRBV5-1 and J usage is TRBJ2-7, with TRBD1 matching 9 bases. Per germline, CDR1 SGHRS and CDR2 YFSETQ. The CDR3 has 16 residues. V trimming: 0 bases; J trimming: 1 base; junction bases outside the gene matches: 5. The CDR3 coding sequence is TGCGCCAGCAGCTTGGCCGGGACAGGGAGGTCCTACGAGCAGTACTTC. Translating gives CASSLAGTGRSYEQYF.

The chain combines TRBV24-1 with TRBJ2-1; D may be TRBD2 (6 bases). Germline-derived CDR1 and CDR2 are KGHDR and SFDVKD. This CDR3 contains 14 residues. Trimming shortened V by 9 bases and J by 6 bases, and 17 bases separated the two germline ends. CDR3 sequence: CATATPGGGNEQFF. The CDR3 bases are TGTGCCACCGCTACGCCCGGGGGTGGCAATGAGCAGTTCTTC.

The sample holds a few counts of this clonotype. The V gene is TRBV9, the J gene TRBJ2-5; no clear D gene. Germline V lookup: CDR1 SGDLS, CDR2 YYNGEE. The CDR3 spans 13 residues. Trimming shortened V by 0 bases and J by 5 bases, and 8 bases separated the two germline ends. CDR3: CASSVVGHETQYF. The DNA of the CDR3 is TGTGCCAGCAGCGTAGTTGGGCATGAGACCCAGTACTTC.

V is TRBV10-3 and J is TRBJ2-3; D possibly corresponds to TRBD1 (6 bases). The V end was cut by 5 bases, the J end by 2 bases, with 17 bases between. Germline CDR1 and CDR2: ENHRY and SYGVKD. The CDR3 has 16 residues. This chain's CDR3 is CAISPSQGLVTDTQYF. The CDR3 region has the DNA TGTGCCATCAGTCCATCCCAGGGGCTAGTCACAGATACGCAGTATTTT.

V gene TRBV25-1 combines with J gene TRBJ1-1; the D gene is possibly TRBD1 (5 bases). The V gene lost 4 bases and the J gene lost 8 bases, with 11 bases spanning the gap. CDR1 is MGHDK, CDR2 SYGVNS, per germline. The length of the CDR3 is 12 residues. CDR3 amino acids: CASSVRGAEAFF. The CDR3 coding sequence is TGTGCCAGCAGTGTTCGAGGGGCCGAAGCTTTCTTT.

This clonotype was observed a handful of times. The CDR3 DNA reads as TGTGCCAGCAGTTTTTACGGTTGGGGCAAGAACACCGGGGAGCTGTTTTTT. Amino acids: CASSFYGWGKNTGELFF. This chain connects TRBV12-3 or TRBV12-4 to TRBJ2-2; D is possibly TRBD1 (5 bases). Trimming shortened V by 3 bases and J by 1 base, and 15 bases separated the two germline ends. The CDR3 sequence is 17 residues long.

This clonotype appeared a few times. The chain recombines TRBV10-3 with TRBJ2-1; D is undetermined. There are 12 residues in the CDR3. V lost 3 bases, J lost 6 bases, and 6 bases lay in between. From germline, CDR1 is ENHRY and CDR2 SYGVKD. The CDR3 DNA reads TGTGCCATCAGTGATTTGGGCAATGAGCAGTTCTTC. It yields the protein CAISDLGNEQFF.

V usage is TRBV7-8 and J usage is TRBJ1-3; TRBD1 might be the D (6 bases). CDR3 length: 16 amino acids. Per the germline V gene, CDR1 is SGHVS and CDR2 is FQNEAQ. The V and J ends lost 2 bases and 4 bases respectively, with 15 bases between them. The CDR3 spells CASSLWGQGQGNTIYF. Written as DNA, the CDR3 is TGTGCCAGCAGCTTATGGGGTCAGGGGCAAGGAAACACCATATATTTT. Full variable domain (rest looked up from reference TRBV7-8 and TRBJ1-3): GAGVSQSPRYKVAKRGQDVALRCDPISGHVSLFWYQQALGQGPEFLTYFQNEAQLDKSGLPSDRFFAERPEGSVSTLKIQRTQQEDSAVYLCASSLWGQGQGNTIYFGEGSWLTVV.

This chain links TRBV10-3 with TRBJ2-4; 7 bases are shared with TRBD1. Unmatched junction bases numbered 7, after V lost 0 bases and J lost 2 bases. CDR1 and CDR2 from the germline V gene are ENHRY and SYGVKD. This CDR3 spans 17 amino acids. CDR3 in amino acids: CAISESLDREPKNIQYF. CDR3 DNA: TGTGCCATCAGTGAGTCCCTAGACAGGGAACCCAAAAACATTCAGTACTTC.

CDR3 bases: TGTGCCAGCAGCCCTAGGGTCTCAACTAATGAAAAACTGTTTTTT. Residues: CASSPRVSTNEKLFF. The chain employs TRBV27 and TRBJ1-4; D is unclear. Germline V gives CDR1 MNHEY, CDR2 SMNVEV (reference sequence). V was pared by 6 bases and J by 0 bases, with 11 bases between. The CDR3 totals 15 residues. Supplemented by reference TRBV27 and TRBJ1-4, the full variable domain reads EAQVTQNPRYLITVTGKKLTVTCSQNMNHEYMSWYRQDPGLGLRQIYYSMNVEVTDKGDVPEGYKVSRKEKRNFPLILESPSPNQTSLYFCASSPRVSTNEKLFFGSGTQLSVL.

The chain has TRBV5-1 and TRBJ2-1; 14 bases match TRBD2. CDR3 length: 17 amino acids. V was pared by 4 bases and J by 3 bases, with 6 bases of the junction left unmatched. CDR1 and CDR2 from the germline V gene are SGHRS and YFSETQ. Here the CDR3 reads CASSPGTSGGYYNEQFF. DNA for the CDR3: TGCGCCAGCAGCCCCGGGACTAGCGGGGGATACTACAATGAGCAGTTCTTC.

The chain uses TRBV6-2 or TRBV6-3 and TRBJ2-1; 15 bases match TRBD2. The germline V gene encodes CDR1 MNHEY and CDR2 SVGEGT. This CDR3 comprises 14 residues. V was pared by 6 bases and J by 8 bases, with 2 bases of the junction left unmatched. CDR3 coding DNA: TGTGCCAGCAGGGGACTAGCGGGAGGCCATGAGCAGTTCTTC. Translated, it gives CASRGLAGGHEQFF.

The V and J genes are TRBV5-1 and TRBJ2-1, with D perhaps matching TRBD1 (6 bases). Germline CDR1 is SGHRS and CDR2 is YFSETQ. The V end lost 1 base, the J end lost 10 bases, and 18 bases lay between the germline ends. This CDR3 is 15 amino acids long. CDR3 DNA sequence: TGCGCCAGCAGCTTGACCCTAGGGGGACACCTGGAGCAGTTCTTC. It codes for CASSLTLGGHLEQFF.